This T cell receptor beta chain was identified during a study of CD8 T cells in ankylosing spondylitis. Overall study findings and caveats: What appeared characteristic of ankylosing spondylitis blood was a TCR beta motif of about eight highly homologous variants. Peripheral blood held disease-linked clones only at relatively low frequency, and these were CD8+. Within matched ankylosing spondylitis synovial fluid, disease-linked clones were reportedly significantly enriched.

The TCR beta libraries were generated through quantitative 5'-RACE incorporating molecular barcodes. TCRdb called the 5' RACE reads again in MiXCR, with one record for every CDR3 protein. Of under 300,000 distinct CDR3 sequences listed, about a sixth are singletons. V dropped 3 bases and J dropped 4 bases, with 17 bases sitting between them. Germline lookup yields CDR1 DFQATT and CDR2 SNEGSKA (reference sequence). The CDR3 length is 15 residues. Concerning this clonotype itself: As yet, its antigen is unknown.

The source is a male donor with ankylosing spondylitis or in good health (not recorded which). This sequence joins TRBV20-1 and TRBJ2-3; D perhaps matches TRBD2 (5 bases). Material: blood, either unsorted or a sorted T cell fraction (not recorded which). This chain's CDR3 is CSARKENSAADTQYF. The CDR3 bases are TGCAGTGCTAGGAAGGAAAATAGCGCTGCAGATACGCAGTATTTT.